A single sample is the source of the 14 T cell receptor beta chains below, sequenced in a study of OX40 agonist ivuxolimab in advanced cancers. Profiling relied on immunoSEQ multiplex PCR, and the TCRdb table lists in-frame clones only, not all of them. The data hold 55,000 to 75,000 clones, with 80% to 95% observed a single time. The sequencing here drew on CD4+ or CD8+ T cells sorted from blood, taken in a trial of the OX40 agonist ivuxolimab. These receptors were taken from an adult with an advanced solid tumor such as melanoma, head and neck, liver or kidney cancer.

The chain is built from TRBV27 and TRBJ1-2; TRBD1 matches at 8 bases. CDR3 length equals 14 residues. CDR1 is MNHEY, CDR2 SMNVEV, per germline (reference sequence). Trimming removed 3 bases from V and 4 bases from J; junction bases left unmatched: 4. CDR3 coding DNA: TGTGCCAGCAGTTTGGGGACAGGCCTCTATGGCTACACCTTC. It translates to CASSLGTGLYGYTF.

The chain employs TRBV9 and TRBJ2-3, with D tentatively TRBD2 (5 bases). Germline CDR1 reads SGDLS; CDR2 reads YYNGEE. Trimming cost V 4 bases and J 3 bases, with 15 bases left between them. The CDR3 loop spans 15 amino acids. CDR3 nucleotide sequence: TGTGCCAGCAGCACCCCGGGATTACGGACAGATACGCAGTATTTT. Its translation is CASSTPGLRTDTQYF.

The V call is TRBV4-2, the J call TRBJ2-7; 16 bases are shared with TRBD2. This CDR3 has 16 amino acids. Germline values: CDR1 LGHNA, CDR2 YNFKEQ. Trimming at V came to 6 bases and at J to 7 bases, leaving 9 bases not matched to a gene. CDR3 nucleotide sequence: TGTGCCAGCAGTCCACTGGGACTAGCGGGAGGGCGTGAGCAGTACTTC. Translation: CASSPLGLAGGREQYF.

The CDR3 reads CASSQDPGLAAYNEQFF. The CDR3 bases are TGCGCCAGCAGCCAAGACCCGGGACTAGCGGCCTACAATGAGCAGTTCTTC. V and J are TRBV4-3 and TRBJ2-1; 11 positions agree with TRBD2. The CDR3 totals 17 residues. V lost 0 bases to trimming and J lost 2 bases; unmatched junction nucleotides: 3. In germline, CDR1 is LGHNA, CDR2 YSLEER.

Here the CDR3 DNA reads TGTGCCAGCAGCGGCGGAAACACCATATATTTT. This gives the protein CASSGGNTIYF. This chain connects TRBV9 to TRBJ1-3; D is unresolved. The V gene's germline CDR1 is SGDLS and CDR2 YYNGEE. The CDR3 extends over 11 amino acids. V lost 3 bases and J lost 4, with 2 bases in between.

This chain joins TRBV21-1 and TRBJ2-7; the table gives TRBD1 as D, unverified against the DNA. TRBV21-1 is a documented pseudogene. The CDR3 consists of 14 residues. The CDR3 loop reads CASRLRDTHYEQYF. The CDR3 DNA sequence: TGTGCCAGCCGACTCCGGGACACACACTACGAGCAGTACTTC.

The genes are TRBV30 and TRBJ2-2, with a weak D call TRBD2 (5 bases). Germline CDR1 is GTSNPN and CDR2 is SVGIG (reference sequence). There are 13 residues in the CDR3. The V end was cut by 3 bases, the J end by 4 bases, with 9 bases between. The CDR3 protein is CAWSPGVTGELFF. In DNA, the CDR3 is TGTGCCTGGAGCCCCGGGGTCACCGGGGAGCTGTTTTTT.

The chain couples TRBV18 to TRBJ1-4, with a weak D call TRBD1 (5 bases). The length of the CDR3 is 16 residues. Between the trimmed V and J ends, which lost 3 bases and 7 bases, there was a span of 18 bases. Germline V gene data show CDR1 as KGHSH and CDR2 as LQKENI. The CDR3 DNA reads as TGTGCCAGCTCACCGGTGGAGGGGCCCCGAGGTGAAAAACTGTTTTTT. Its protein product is CASSPVEGPRGEKLFF.

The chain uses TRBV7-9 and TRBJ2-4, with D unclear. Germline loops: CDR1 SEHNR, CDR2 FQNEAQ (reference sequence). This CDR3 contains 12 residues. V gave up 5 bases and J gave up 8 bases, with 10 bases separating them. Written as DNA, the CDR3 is TGTGCCAGCAGCCCAGGTCCTCACATTCAGTACTTC. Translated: CASSPGPHIQYF.

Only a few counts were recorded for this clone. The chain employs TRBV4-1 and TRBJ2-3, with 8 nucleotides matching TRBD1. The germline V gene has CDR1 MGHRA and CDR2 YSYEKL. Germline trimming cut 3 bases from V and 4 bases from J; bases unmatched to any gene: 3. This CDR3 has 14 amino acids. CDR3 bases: TGCGCCAGCAGCCACCGGACAGGGTCAGATACGCAGTATTTT. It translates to CASSHRTGSDTQYF.

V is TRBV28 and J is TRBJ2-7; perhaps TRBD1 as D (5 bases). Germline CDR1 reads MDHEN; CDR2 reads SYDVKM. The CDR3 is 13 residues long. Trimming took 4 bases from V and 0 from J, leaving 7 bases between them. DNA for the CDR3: TGTGCCAGCAGTTATAGGGGCTCCTACGAGCAGTACTTC. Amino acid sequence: CASSYRGSYEQYF.

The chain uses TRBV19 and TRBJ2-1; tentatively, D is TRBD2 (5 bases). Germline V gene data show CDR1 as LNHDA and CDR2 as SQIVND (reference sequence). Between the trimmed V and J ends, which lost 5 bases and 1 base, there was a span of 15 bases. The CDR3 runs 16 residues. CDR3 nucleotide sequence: TGTGCCAGTAGTGCCGGGGAAGCGCGGTCCTACAATGAGCAGTTCTTC. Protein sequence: CASSAGEARSYNEQFF.

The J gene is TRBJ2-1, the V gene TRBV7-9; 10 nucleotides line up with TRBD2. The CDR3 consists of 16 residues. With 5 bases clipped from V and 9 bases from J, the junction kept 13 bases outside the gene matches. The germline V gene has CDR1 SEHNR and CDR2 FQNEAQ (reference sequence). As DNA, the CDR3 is TGTGCCAGCAGCGGACTACTAGCGGGATCTCTCGGTGAGCAGTTCTTC. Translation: CASSGLLAGSLGEQFF.

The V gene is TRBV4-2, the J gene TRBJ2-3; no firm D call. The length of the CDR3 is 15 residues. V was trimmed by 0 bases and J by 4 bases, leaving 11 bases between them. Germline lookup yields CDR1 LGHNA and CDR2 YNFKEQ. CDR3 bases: TGTGCCAGCAGCCAAGAGTTGAGTGTGGCAGATACGCAGTATTTT. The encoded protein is CASSQELSVADTQYF.